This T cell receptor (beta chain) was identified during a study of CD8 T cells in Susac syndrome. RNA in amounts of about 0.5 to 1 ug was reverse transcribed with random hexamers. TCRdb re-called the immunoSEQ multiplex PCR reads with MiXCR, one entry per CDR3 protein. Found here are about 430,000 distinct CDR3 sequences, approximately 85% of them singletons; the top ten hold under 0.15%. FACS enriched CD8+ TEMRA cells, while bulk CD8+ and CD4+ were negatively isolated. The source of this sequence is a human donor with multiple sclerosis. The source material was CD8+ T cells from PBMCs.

This CDR3 is CASSQELGGLGVGYTF. CDR3 nucleotide sequence: TGTGCCAGCAGCCAAGAATTGGGCGGACTAGGAGTTGGCTACACCTTC. The rearrangement uses TRBV3-1 and TRBJ1-2; unclear D gene. The CDR3 sequence is 16 residues long. Per the germline V gene, CDR1 is LGHDT and CDR2 is YNNKEL (reference sequence). V was clipped by 0 bases and J by 7 bases, with 18 bases between them.